This entry concerns a single T cell receptor beta chain. The antigen remains unidentified. The CDR3 has 17 residues. Germline values: CDR1 SGHTA, CDR2 FQGNSA. With 2 bases removed from V and 6 bases from J, the gap between germline ends came to 20 bases. This sample stems from a study of cytomegalovirus exposure and HLA in healthy donors. In the study overall: HLA-typed donors contributed about 85 million unique TCRs, which were held in an early data release.

Study conclusions and caveats: Per a prior analysis, the majority of TCR beta V segments were productive roughly 87% or roughly 30% of the time. Investigators reported some 150 TCR beta chains as tied to cytomegalovirus.

60 Vbeta and 13 Jbeta primers were used in PCR. The data were produced by immunoSEQ multiplex PCR, yet TCRdb's version contains in-frame clones alone and is incomplete. Of around 200,000 clones in the sample, about 80% were seen once. The material sequenced was PBMCs. This chain connects TRBV7-2 to TRBJ2-1; possible D gene TRBD1, 6 bases. This clonotype was sampled from a woman between 45 and 60 years old in good health and CMV-seropositive. The CDR3: CASSLYTGSALLNEQFF. The CDR3 coding sequence is TGTGCCAGCAGCTTATATACAGGGTCCGCCCTACTCAATGAGCAGTTCTTC.